Listed below are T cell receptor beta chains from one sample, sequenced in a study of resident and recirculating memory T cells in vitiligo. Only in-frame clones appear in the TCRdb table, and some are missing; sequencing was by immunoSEQ multiplex PCR. The table records about 42,000 clones, about nine tenths of them present only once. Sequencing was carried out using blood. These TCRs come from a male donor with vitiligo. The CDR3 runs from the conserved cysteine through the conserved F or W. A D gene is named only where the DNA matches it firmly. The size entry is marked missing in some rows and otherwise reads once, few, many or a size class.

CASSKGQVSYNEQFF	TGTGCCAGCAGCAAGGGGCAAGTTTCCTACAATGAGCAGTTCTTC	NA	NA	TRBV7-3	TRBJ2-1
CASSWGDQETQYF	TGTGCCAGCAGCTGGGGCGACCAAGAGACCCAGTACTTC	NA	medium-sized	TRBV2	TRBJ2-5
CASSSRQTGGIDTQYF	TGTGCCAGTAGTTCCCGCCAAACAGGGGGCATCGATACGCAGTATTTT	TRBD1	NA	TRBV19	TRBJ2-3
CSVEEPRVRLTQYF	TGCAGCGTTGAAGAACCCAGGGTCAGGCTGACCCAGTACTTC	NA	NA	TRBV29-1	TRBJ2-5
CASTTPGEEETQYF	TGTGCCAGCACCACCCCCGGGGAGGAGGAGACCCAGTACTTC	NA	NA	TRBV9	TRBJ2-5
CASRTDREVADTYEQYF	TGTGCCAGCAGGACAGACAGGGAGGTAGCGGACACCTACGAGCAGTACTTC	NA	NA	TRBV28	TRBJ2-7
CASSQASGVYNEQFF	TGTGCCAGCAGCCAGGCTAGCGGGGTATACAATGAGCAGTTCTTC	TRBD2	NA	TRBV2	TRBJ2-1
CASSPLRQGSYNSPLHF	TGTGCCAGCTCACCCCTCCGACAGGGGTCCTATAATTCACCCCTCCACTTT	TRBD1	NA	TRBV18	TRBJ1-6
CASSARASTDTQYF	TGTGCCAGCAGTGCCAGGGCTAGCACAGATACGCAGTATTTT	NA	once	TRBV6-4	TRBJ2-3
CASSVGGGKQETQYF	TGTGCCAGCAGCGTAGGGGGCGGGAAACAAGAGACCCAGTACTTC	NA	NA	TRBV9	TRBJ2-5
CASSLMGGGAHGYTF	TGTGCCAGCAGCTTAATGGGAGGAGGGGCGCATGGCTACACCTTC	NA	NA	TRBV7-2	TRBJ1-2
CASSLLAGIGDTQYF	TGCGCCAGCAGCTTGCTAGCGGGGATTGGGGATACGCAGTATTTT	TRBD2	NA	TRBV5-1	TRBJ2-3
CASSPQFTDTQYF	TGTGCCAGCAGCCCACAATTCACAGATACGCAGTATTTT	NA	few	TRBV13	TRBJ2-3
CAIGVAGGRAYNEQFF	TGTGCCATCGGGGTAGCGGGGGGACGGGCCTACAATGAGCAGTTCTTC	TRBD2	NA	TRBV10-3	TRBJ2-1
CASSEGGQGATYGYTF	TGTGCCAGCAGTGAAGGGGGGCAGGGGGCGACTTATGGCTACACCTTC	TRBD1	NA	TRBV2	TRBJ1-2
CSASFGTSEYF	TGCAGTGCTAGCTTTGGGACTTCCGAGTACTTC	NA	NA	TRBV20-1	TRBJ2-7
CASSRLDTFEAFF	TGTGCCAGCAGCCGCCTGGACACCTTTGAAGCTTTCTTT	NA	NA	TRBV7-2	TRBJ1-1
CASTESGLYNEQFF	TGTGCCAGTACAGAAAGCGGACTATACAATGAGCAGTTCTTC	NA	few	TRBV19	TRBJ2-1
CAVSPNRDRGLGEQFF	TGTGCCGTCAGCCCTAACCGGGACAGGGGTCTGGGAGAGCAGTTCTTC	TRBD1	NA	TRBV10-3	TRBJ2-1
CASMQYPNEKLFF	TGTGCCAGCATGCAGTATCCAAATGAAAAACTGTTTTTT	NA	NA	TRBV2	TRBJ1-4
CASSPNRGDTQYF	TGTGCCAGCAGCCCTAACAGGGGAGATACGCAGTATTTT	TRBD1	NA	TRBV7-2	TRBJ2-3
CASSPIAGGHSTGELFF	TGTGCCAGCTCACCAATAGCGGGGGGGCACAGCACCGGGGAGCTGTTTTTT	TRBD2	NA	TRBV18	TRBJ2-2
CASRNPENTEAFF	TGCGCCAGCAGAAACCCAGAGAACACTGAAGCTTTCTTT	NA	NA	TRBV10-2	TRBJ1-1
CASSLGGSGYTF	TGTGCCAGCAGCTTAGGAGGGAGTGGCTACACCTTC	NA	NA	TRBV13	TRBJ1-2
CASRYPWTVSNEKLFF	TGTGCCAGTAGGTACCCCTGGACAGTCTCTAATGAAAAACTGTTTTTT	NA	NA	TRBV19	TRBJ1-4
CASSGSRTSGTYEQYF	TGCGCCAGCAGTGGATCCAGGACTAGCGGTACCTACGAGCAGTACTTC	TRBD2	NA	TRBV10-1	TRBJ2-7
CASSLAVWGSGNTIYF	TGTGCCAGCAGCTTAGCGGTGTGGGGCAGTGGAAACACCATATATTTT	NA	NA	TRBV7-8	TRBJ1-3
CASSVGQGSSGELFF	TGTGCCAGCAGCGTTGGACAGGGGTCGTCCGGGGAGCTGTTTTTT	TRBD1	NA	TRBV9	TRBJ2-2
CASRDGGSNQPQHF	TGTGCCAGCAGGGACGGGGGGTCCAATCAGCCCCAGCATTTT	NA	NA	TRBV5-6	TRBJ1-5
CASSFRGYQPQHF	TGTGCCAGCAGTTTCAGGGGGTATCAGCCCCAGCATTTT	TRBD1	NA	TRBV5-6	TRBJ1-5
CASSYWGVDYGYTF	TGTGCCAGCAGTTACTGGGGGGTGGACTATGGCTACACCTTC	NA	NA	TRBV6-5	TRBJ1-2
CASRGTGNTGELFF	TGTGCCAGCAGGGGGACAGGGAACACCGGGGAGCTGTTTTTT	TRBD1	NA	TRBV2	TRBJ2-2
CASITPLRYEQYF	TGTGCCAGCATAACCCCCCTACGCTACGAGCAGTACTTC	NA	NA	TRBV27	TRBJ2-7
CASSSEQGTQYF	TGTGCCAGCAGCTCCGAGCAGGGTACGCAGTATTTT	NA	NA	TRBV5-6	TRBJ2-3
CATEFYSFLNTEAFF	TGTGCCACGGAATTTTACAGCTTTCTGAACACTGAAGCTTTCTTT	NA	few	TRBV7-2	TRBJ1-1
CSVEWRGGTGRETQYF	TGCAGCGTTGAATGGCGCGGGGGGACCGGGAGGGAGACCCAGTACTTC	TRBD2	NA	TRBV29-1	TRBJ2-5
CASSHRDRDTEAFF	TGTGCCAGCTCGCACCGGGACAGGGACACTGAAGCTTTCTTT	TRBD1	NA	TRBV18	TRBJ1-1
CASSLVGLGANVLTF	TGTGCCAGCAGCTTAGTTGGCCTTGGGGCCAACGTCCTGACTTTC	NA	once	TRBV7-3	TRBJ2-6
CASTRTSGGRGAGGETQYF	TGTGCCAGCACCCGAACTAGCGGGGGCCGCGGGGCTGGGGGAGAGACCCAGTACTTC	TRBD2	NA	TRBV5-4	TRBJ2-5
CASGPWGVAFF	TGTGCCAGCGGTCCTTGGGGGGTTGCGTTCTTC	NA	NA	TRBV11-2	TRBJ2-1
CASSDWLASNEQFF	TGTGCCAGCAGTGATTGGCTGGCTAGCAATGAGCAGTTCTTC	NA	NA	TRBV2	TRBJ2-1
CASSESPGGAGYEAFF	TGTGCCAGCAGTGAATCCCCAGGCGGGGCAGGTTATGAAGCTTTCTTT	NA	NA	TRBV6-1	TRBJ1-1
CASGGGTITDTQYF	TGTGCCAGTGGCGGGGGGACCATCACAGATACGCAGTATTTT	TRBD2	NA	TRBV2	TRBJ2-3
CASSLYSGTVGEKLFF	TGTGCCAGCAGCCTATACTCCGGGACAGTGGGCGAAAAACTGTTTTTT	TRBD1	NA	TRBV7-2	TRBJ1-4
CSVVSGGTADPDTQYF	TGCAGCGTTGTTAGCGGGGGGACTGCTGATCCAGATACGCAGTATTTT	TRBD2	NA	TRBV29-1	TRBJ2-3
CSASLTGGYTF	TGCAGTGCTAGCCTAACAGGTGGCTACACCTTC	NA	once	TRBV20-1	TRBJ1-2
CASSPTGSYGYTF	TGTGCCAGCAGCCCTACAGGGAGCTATGGCTACACCTTC	NA	NA	TRBV7-2	TRBJ1-2
CASSPTANTEAFF	TGTGCCAGTAGCCCGACAGCGAACACTGAAGCTTTCTTT	NA	NA	TRBV19	TRBJ1-1
CASSLMGQGAPHEQYF	TGTGCCAGCAGCTTAATGGGACAGGGGGCCCCCCACGAGCAGTACTTC	TRBD1	NA	TRBV7-6	TRBJ2-7
CASSGGTLYTF	TGTGCCAGCAGTGGGGGGACCCTCTACACCTTC	NA	NA	TRBV27	TRBJ1-2
CAITQGAGYTF	TGTGCCATCACGCAGGGGGCTGGCTACACCTTC	TRBD1	NA	TRBV10-3	TRBJ1-2
CAIRASGGEQEAQYF	TGTGCCATCCGGGCTAGCGGGGGGGAACAAGAGGCCCAGTACTTC	TRBD2	NA	TRBV10-3	TRBJ2-5